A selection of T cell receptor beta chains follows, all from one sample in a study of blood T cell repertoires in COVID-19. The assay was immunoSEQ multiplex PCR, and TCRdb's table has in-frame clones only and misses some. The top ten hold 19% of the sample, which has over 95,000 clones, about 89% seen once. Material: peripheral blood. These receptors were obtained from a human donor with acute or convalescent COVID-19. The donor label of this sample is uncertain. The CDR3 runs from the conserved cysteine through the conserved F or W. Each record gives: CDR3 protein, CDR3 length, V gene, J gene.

CDR3 protein: CASSLQGINYGYTF; CDR3 length: 14; V gene: TRBV6-5; J gene: TRBJ1-2
CDR3 protein: CASSWGTGYGTEAFF; CDR3 length: 15; V gene: TRBV5-1; J gene: TRBJ1-1
CDR3 protein: CASSSAGGRADTQYF; CDR3 length: 15; V gene: TRBV28; J gene: TRBJ2-3
CDR3 protein: CASSLVGNKYANTEAFF; CDR3 length: 17; V gene: TRBV11-2; J gene: TRBJ1-1
CDR3 protein: CASSTGASSYGYTF; CDR3 length: 14; V gene: TRBV2; J gene: TRBJ1-2
CDR3 protein: CASSLALQGARNGYTF; CDR3 length: 16; V gene: TRBV7-2; J gene: TRBJ1-2
CDR3 protein: CASSLDIWGTNTGELFF; CDR3 length: 17; V gene: TRBV5-1; J gene: TRBJ2-2
CDR3 protein: CASSGGIEAFF; CDR3 length: 11; V gene: TRBV27; J gene: TRBJ1-1
CDR3 protein: CAWGAGQGNQETQYF; CDR3 length: 15; V gene: TRBV30; J gene: TRBJ2-5
CDR3 protein: CASSPPAGADSNQPQHF; CDR3 length: 17; V gene: TRBV18; J gene: TRBJ1-5
CDR3 protein: CASSLRQVEAFF; CDR3 length: 12; V gene: TRBV28; J gene: TRBJ1-1
CDR3 protein: CASSFAHSSNQPQHF; CDR3 length: 15; V gene: TRBV28; J gene: TRBJ1-5
CDR3 protein: CASSTDRWGTEAFF; CDR3 length: 14; V gene: TRBV5-8; J gene: TRBJ1-1
CDR3 protein: CASSPFAGGTDTQYF; CDR3 length: 15; V gene: TRBV7-3; J gene: TRBJ2-3
CDR3 protein: CAWSSSSLYYEQYF; CDR3 length: 14; V gene: TRBV30; J gene: TRBJ2-7
CDR3 protein: CASSQRPGYEQYF; CDR3 length: 13; V gene: TRBV3-1/TRBV3-2; J gene: TRBJ2-7
CDR3 protein: CSVGGTRTNTGELFF; CDR3 length: 15; V gene: TRBV29-1; J gene: TRBJ2-2